The text below deals with one T cell receptor beta chain. Its target is not known. This record belongs to a study of response to subunit inactivated influenza vaccine. TCRdb fed the RT-PCR reads into MiXCR, producing one record per CDR3 protein. The sample records approximately 530,000 distinct CDR3 sequences, less than 10% being singletons. Study-level points and caveats: It was suggested by the authors that few new T cells are recruited by each seasonal influenza vaccination.

The material was PBMCs from blood, obtained about 24 months after vaccination. The TCR sequence derives from a man in his fifties or sixties who received an inactivated influenza vaccine.

The CDR3 DNA follows: TGTGCCACCAGTGATTCTACAGGGGAGAGCTCCTACAATGAGCAGTTCTTC. Protein sequence: CATSDSTGESSYNEQFF. The rearrangement uses TRBV24-1 and TRBJ2-1; 7 bases match TRBD1. The CDR3 is 17 residues long. With 2 bases clipped from V and 0 bases from J, the junction kept 6 bases outside the gene matches. Germline values: CDR1 KGHDR, CDR2 SFDVKD.